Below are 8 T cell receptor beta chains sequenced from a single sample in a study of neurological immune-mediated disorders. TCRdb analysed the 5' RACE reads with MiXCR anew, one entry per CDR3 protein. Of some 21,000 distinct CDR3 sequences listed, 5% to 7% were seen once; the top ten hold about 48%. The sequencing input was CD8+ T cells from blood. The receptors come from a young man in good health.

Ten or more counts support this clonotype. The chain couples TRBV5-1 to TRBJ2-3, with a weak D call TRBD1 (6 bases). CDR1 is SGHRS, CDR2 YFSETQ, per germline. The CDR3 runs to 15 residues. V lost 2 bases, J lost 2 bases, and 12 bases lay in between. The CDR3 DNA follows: TGCGCCAGCAGCTTACAGGGAAGGGACACAGATACGCAGTATTTT. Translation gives CASSLQGRDTDTQYF.

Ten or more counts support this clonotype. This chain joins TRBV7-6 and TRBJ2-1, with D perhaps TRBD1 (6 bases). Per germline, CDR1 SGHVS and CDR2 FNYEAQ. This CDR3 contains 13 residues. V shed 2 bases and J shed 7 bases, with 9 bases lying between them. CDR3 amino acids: CASSLLTGNEQFF. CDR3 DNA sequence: TGTGCCAGCAGCTTATTAACAGGGAATGAGCAGTTCTTC.

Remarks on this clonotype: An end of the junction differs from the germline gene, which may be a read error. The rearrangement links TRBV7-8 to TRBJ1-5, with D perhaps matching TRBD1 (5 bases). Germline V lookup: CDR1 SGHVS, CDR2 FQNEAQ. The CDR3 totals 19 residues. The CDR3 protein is CASSQQQVGGVYRNQPQHF. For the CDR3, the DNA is TGTGCCAGCAGCCAACAACAGGTCGGGGGGGTATATCGCAATCAGCCCCAACATTTT.

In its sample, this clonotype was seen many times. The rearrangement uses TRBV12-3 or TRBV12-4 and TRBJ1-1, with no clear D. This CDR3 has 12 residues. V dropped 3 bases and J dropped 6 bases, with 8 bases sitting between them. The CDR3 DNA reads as TGTGCCAGCAGTTTCATTGCACCTGAAGCTTTCTTT. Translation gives CASSFIAPEAFF.

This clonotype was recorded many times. CDR3 DNA sequence: TGTGCCAGCAGCTTAGATAGGCAGGGCCCTTCCTACAATGAGCAGTTCTTC. Amino acid sequence: CASSLDRQGPSYNEQFF. The genes are TRBV7-2 and TRBJ2-1, with D possibly being TRBD1 (5 bases). This CDR3 has 17 residues. Germline assignment: CDR1 SGHTA and CDR2 FQGNSA. The germline V and J ends were trimmed by 1 base and 1 base, with 14 bases remaining between them.

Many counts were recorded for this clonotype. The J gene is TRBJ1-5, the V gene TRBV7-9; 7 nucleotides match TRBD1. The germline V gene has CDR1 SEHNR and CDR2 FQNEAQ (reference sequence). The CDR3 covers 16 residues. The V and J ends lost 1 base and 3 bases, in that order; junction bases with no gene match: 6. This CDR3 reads CASSLGGRGDNQPQHF. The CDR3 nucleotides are TGTGCCAGCAGCTTAGGAGGCAGGGGGGACAATCAGCCCCAGCATTTT.

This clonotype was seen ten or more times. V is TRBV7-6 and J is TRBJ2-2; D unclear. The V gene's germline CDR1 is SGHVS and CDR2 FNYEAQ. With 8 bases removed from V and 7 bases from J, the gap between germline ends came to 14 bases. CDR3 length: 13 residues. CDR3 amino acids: CASGDSVGGELFF. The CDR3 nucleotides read TGTGCCAGCGGCGACTCGGTAGGCGGGGAGCTGTTTTTT.

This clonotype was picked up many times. The DNA for the CDR3 is TGTGCCAGCAGTTATGTCTCAACCGAAGCTTTCTTT. Residues: CASSYVSTEAFF. This rearrangement joins TRBV6-2 or TRBV6-3 to TRBJ1-1, with D hard to call. The ends were cut back, 3 bases at V and 8 bases at J, with 10 bases in the middle. This CDR3 comprises 12 residues. Germline-derived CDR1 and CDR2 are MNHEY and SVGEGT.